Only a few counts were recorded for the clone carrying this T cell receptor beta chain. Its cognate antigen is unknown. Using its own MiXCR run on the reads, TCRdb lists one record per CDR3 protein. The repertoire holds around 500,000 distinct CDR3 sequences, with about two fifths as singletons. This entry belongs to a study of T cell repertoires in cytomegalovirus infection. Study conclusions and caveats: Predominance within the ex vivo response was attributable to HLA-C-restricted CMV-specific TCR beta clonotypes.

The TCR was taken from a human donor in good health (CMV status not recorded). Some clones in this sample may be carry-over from other donors' samples. This specimen consisted of cultured PBMCs, obtained from culture after CMV antigen stimulation.

In DNA form, the CDR3 reads TGTGCCAGCAGTGCGGACAGGGAGGGTCCCAGGGCCCAGCATTTT. Protein product: CASSADREGPRAQHF. The rearrangement uses TRBV12-3 or TRBV12-4 and TRBJ1-5, with 8 bases identical to TRBD1. V was clipped by 5 bases and J by 11 bases; unmatched bases: 14. This CDR3 has 15 amino acids.